This TCR beta chain was captured by sequencing in a study of T cell repertoires in cytomegalovirus infection. Study information: Alongside well-studied HLA-B-restricted CMV epitopes, recently identified HLA-C-restricted CMV epitopes were also used. It was the public TCR beta signatures that indicated both CMV infection and matching HLA type. The study, taken as a whole, reports: Adding up the frequency of public TCR beta families identified people who carried CMV plus the relevant HLA. Ex vivo, HLA-C-restricted CMV-specific TCR beta clonotypes prevailed over the rest of the response.

Note on this clonotype: What it binds is unknown. Being one base from a much bigger clone, this may be a read error.

TCRdb called the reads again in MiXCR, with one record for every CDR3 protein. The data contain about 110,000 distinct CDR3 sequences, less than 55% of them singletons. Germline-derived CDR1 and CDR2 are SGHTA and FQGNSA. The CDR3 loop spans 15 amino acids. This clonotype was obtained from a human donor in good health (CMV status not recorded). Some clones in this sample may be carry-over from other donors' samples. Here the sequenced sample was CD8+ T cells from cultured PBMCs, taken from culture after CMV antigen stimulation. This chain links TRBV7-2 with TRBJ1-1; the D is unclear. CDR3 protein: CVSSLNLGPAAEAFF. The CDR3 coding sequence is TGTGTCAGCAGCTTAAATCTGGGTCCGGCGGCTGAAGCTTTCTTT.